The sequence of this T cell receptor beta chain was determined in a study of CD8 T cells in ankylosing spondylitis. Findings and limits, study-wide: Disease-linked clones reportedly showed significant enrichment in matched ankylosing spondylitis synovial fluid. CD8+ cells made up the disease-linked clones, which were relatively rare in peripheral blood. Apparently characteristic of ankylosing spondylitis blood was a TCR beta motif (about 8 highly homologous variants).

This clonotype was seen just once. Antigen: not known. Construction of TCR beta libraries was performed using quantitative 5'-RACE with molecular barcodes. A single record per CDR3 protein comes from TCRdb applying MiXCR to the 5' RACE reads. This sample yields roughly 150,000 distinct CDR3 sequences, of which around a third are seen a single time; over 5.5% belongs to the top ten. Per the germline V gene, CDR1 is LGHNA and CDR2 is YNFKEQ. Losses at the gene ends were 1 base for V and 6 bases for J; bases not matched to a gene: 4. The CDR3 loop spans 15 amino acids. The TCR sequence derives from a male donor with ankylosing spondylitis. The chain has TRBV4-2 and TRBJ2-2; 8 bases are a match to TRBD1. The specimen sequenced was synovial fluid, either unsorted or a sorted T cell fraction (not recorded which). The CDR3 coding sequence is TGTGCCAGCAGCCAAGTGGCAGGGGGCCCCGGGGAGCTGTTTTTT. This gives the protein CASSQVAGGPGELFF.